The 27 T cell receptor beta chains below come from one sample, sequenced in a study of neoadjuvant anti-PD-1 for oral cavity cancer. This table comes from immunoSEQ multiplex PCR, and its TCRdb copy is limited to in-frame clones, with some not included. The sample shows 30,000 to 35,000 clones, more than 75% of them seen only once. The material was PBMCs, obtained before nivolumab (anti-PD-1) treatment. These TCRs come from a person aged 35-80 years with oral cavity squamous cell carcinoma.

This chain links TRBV5-1 with TRBJ2-2; TRBD1 matches at 7 bases. Unmatched junction bases numbered 8, after V lost 4 bases and J lost 5 bases. Per the germline V gene, CDR1 is SGHRS and CDR2 is YFSETQ. This CDR3 contains 15 residues. CDR3 residues: CASSQRQGGTGELFF. CDR3 DNA: TGCGCCAGCAGCCAACGACAGGGCGGGACCGGGGAGCTGTTTTTT.

The V gene is TRBV5-5, the J gene TRBJ2-2; tentative D call: TRBD2 (6 bases). V was clipped by 1 base and J by 6 bases, with 10 bases between them. Germline CDR1 is SGHKS and CDR2 is YYEKEE (reference sequence). This CDR3 is built from 14 residues. The CDR3 loop is CASSLFGGSGELFF. CDR3 nucleotides: TGTGCCAGCAGCTTGTTTGGGGGGTCCGGGGAGCTGTTTTTT.

The chain recombines TRBV15 with TRBJ2-5, with D hard to call. Trimming shortened V by 1 base and J by 3 bases, and 15 bases separated the two germline ends. Per germline, CDR1 LNHNV and CDR2 YYDKDF (reference sequence). The CDR3 runs to 16 residues. CDR3: CATSRGGSGHEETQYF. DNA for the CDR3: TGTGCCACCAGCAGAGGAGGCTCCGGCCACGAAGAGACCCAGTACTTC.

The chain uses TRBV7-2 and TRBJ2-3; possibly TRBD2 for D (6 bases). The V and J ends lost 0 bases and 2 bases respectively, with 9 bases between them. CDR3 size: 15 residues. In germline, CDR1 is SGHTA, CDR2 FQGNSA. This CDR3 reads CASSLARGPTDTQYF. The CDR3 coding sequence is TGTGCCAGCAGCTTAGCGCGGGGACCCACAGATACGCAGTATTTT. The entire variable domain, with the rest obtained from reference TRBV7-2 and TRBJ2-3, is as follows: GAGVSQSPSNKVTEKGKDVELRCDPISGHTALYWYRQSLGQGLEFLIYFQGNSAPDKSGLPSDRFSAERTGGSVSTLTIQRTQQEDSAVYLCASSLARGPTDTQYFGPGTRLTVL.

This rearrangement joins TRBV2 to TRBJ2-5; TRBD2 matches at 8 bases. The V and J ends lost 7 bases and 5 bases, in that order; junction bases with no gene match: 12. CDR1 is SNHLY, CDR2 FYNNEI, per germline. This CDR3 spans 15 amino acids. Here the CDR3 reads CASIPIAGKKETQYF. CDR3 DNA: TGTGCCAGCATTCCCATAGCGGGGAAAAAGGAGACCCAGTACTTC.

The V call is TRBV6-5, the J call TRBJ1-5; 7 bases are shared with TRBD1. Germline CDR1 and CDR2: MNHEY and SVGAGI. This CDR3 spans 14 amino acids. J lost 2 bases, V lost 4 bases, and 2 bases had no gene match. CDR3: CASSSGTGNQPQHF. In nucleotides, the CDR3 is TGTGCCAGCAGTTCCGGGACAGGCAATCAGCCCCAGCATTTT.

The genes are TRBV6-6 and TRBJ1-2; TRBD1 might be the D (5 bases). V dropped 4 bases and J dropped 4 bases, with 16 bases sitting between them. The germline gives CDR1 MNHNY, CDR2 SVGAGI (reference sequence). The length of the CDR3 is 15 residues. The chain's CDR3 is CASSSSGGAAYGYTF. The CDR3 bases are TGTGCCAGCAGTTCCTCGGGAGGGGCCGCCTATGGCTACACCTTC.

This chain links TRBV7-9 with TRBJ1-1; D ambiguous. The ends were cut back, 6 bases at V and 0 bases at J, with 8 bases in the middle. This CDR3 has 13 amino acids. Germline V gene lookup returns CDR1 SEHNR and CDR2 FQNEAQ (reference sequence). The CDR3 region is CASSLAMNTEAFF. The CDR3 DNA sequence: TGTGCCAGCAGTCTTGCCATGAACACTGAAGCTTTCTTT.

The rearrangement uses TRBV7-9 and TRBJ2-1, with unresolved D. The length of the CDR3 is 16 residues. Germline CDR1 reads SEHNR; CDR2 reads FQNEAQ (reference sequence). Trimming left V 1 base short and J 3 bases short, with 13 bases between. The chain's CDR3 is CASSLERGYRYNEQFF. The CDR3 DNA reads as TGTGCCAGCAGCTTAGAGCGCGGTTACCGCTACAATGAGCAGTTCTTC.

The CDR3 spells CASSPLNTEAFF. The CDR3 bases are TGTGCCAGCTCACCCTTAAACACTGAAGCTTTCTTT. This chain connects TRBV18 to TRBJ1-1; D unclear. The CDR3 extends over 12 amino acids. V was pared by 3 bases and J by 2 bases, with 4 bases between. Per germline, CDR1 KGHSH and CDR2 LQKENI. Supplemented by reference TRBV18 and TRBJ1-1, the full variable domain reads NAGVMQNPRHLVRRRGQEARLRCSPMKGHSHVYWYRQLPEEGLKFMVYLQKENIIDESGMPKERFSAEFPKEGPSILRIQQVVRGDSAAYFCASSPLNTEAFFGQGTRLTVV.

This clone appeared once. The V gene is TRBV7-3, the J gene TRBJ1-6; possible D gene TRBD1, 5 bases. Trimming took 4 bases from V and 6 from J, leaving 13 bases between them. CDR1 and CDR2 from the germline V gene are SGHTA and FQGTGA. This CDR3 comprises 15 residues. CDR3 coding DNA: TGTGCCAGCAGCTCGTCGACGGGACTTAATTCACCCCTCCACTTT. Protein sequence: CASSSSTGLNSPLHF.

This sequence joins TRBV2 and TRBJ1-2; 8 bases are a match to TRBD1. Losses at the gene ends were 5 bases for V and 4 bases for J; bases not matched to a gene: 3. The CDR3 contains 13 residues. CDR1 is SNHLY, CDR2 FYNNEI, per germline. The CDR3, as DNA: TGTGCCAGCAGTCAAGGACAGGGCTATGGCTACACCTTC. Protein product: CASSQGQGYGYTF.

This clone was observed a few times. The chain is built from TRBV6-4 and TRBJ2-3, with 8 bases that match TRBD2. V shed 6 bases and J 2 bases; nucleotides not matched to a gene: 1. The CDR3 covers 13 residues. Germline loops: CDR1 MRHNA, CDR2 SNTAGT. The DNA for the CDR3 is TGTGCCAGCAGCGGGGGGGCCACAGATACGCAGTATTTT. Protein sequence: CASSGGATDTQYF.

The CDR3 bases are TGTGCCAGCTCCCCAGCGGGACAGACCACTACCAAAAACATTCAGTACTTC. Its protein is CASSPAGQTTTKNIQYF. The chain couples TRBV28 to TRBJ2-4; D is perhaps TRBD1 or TRBD2 (7 bases each). Germline V lookup: CDR1 MDHEN, CDR2 SYDVKM. The CDR3 loop spans 17 amino acids. V lost 8 bases and J lost 2, with 22 bases in between.

The chain combines TRBV7-2 with TRBJ1-5, with 7 positions matching TRBD1. V dropped 5 bases and J dropped 4; count of bases not matched to a gene: 8. The CDR3 contains 15 residues. Germline V CDR1 and CDR2: SGHTA, FQGNSA. The CDR3 sequence is CASSPRDSQNQPQHF. The CDR3 DNA sequence: TGTGCCAGCAGCCCCCGGGACAGCCAGAATCAGCCCCAGCATTTT. The full variable domain, its missing parts supplied by reference TRBV7-2 and TRBJ1-5, is GAGVSQSPSNKVTEKGKDVELRCDPISGHTALYWYRQSLGQGLEFLIYFQGNSAPDKSGLPSDRFSAERTGGSVSTLTIQRTQQEDSAVYLCASSPRDSQNQPQHFGDGTRLSIL.

This rearrangement joins TRBV11-2 to TRBJ1-1; D call uncertain. The germline V and J ends were trimmed by 5 bases and 0 bases, with 7 bases remaining between them. CDR1 and CDR2 from the germline V gene are SGHAT and FQNNGV. The CDR3 totals 13 residues. The CDR3 spells CASSPGVNTEAFF. DNA for the CDR3: TGTGCCAGCAGCCCCGGAGTGAACACTGAAGCTTTCTTT.

The chain recombines TRBV6-5 with TRBJ1-2; 8 nucleotides align to TRBD1. There are 12 residues in the CDR3. V lost 7 bases to trimming and J lost 8 bases; unmatched junction nucleotides: 6. The germline V gene encodes CDR1 MNHEY and CDR2 SVGAGI. The DNA for the CDR3 is TGTGCCAGCACCAGACAGGGGCGAGGCTACACCTTC. Its translation is CASTRQGRGYTF.

This clone was seen a single time. The chain has TRBV5-1 and TRBJ2-5; D assignment may be TRBD1 or TRBD2 (5 bases each). The DNA matches TRBJ2-7 better at its end, which makes the J call doubtful. The CDR3 length is 14 residues. Germline V CDR1 and CDR2: SGHRS, YFSETQ. Here the CDR3 DNA reads TGCGCCAGCGGCGGGCAGGGCGACTCCTACGAGCAGTACTTC. Amino acids: CASGGQGDSYEQYF.

V is TRBV5-8 and J is TRBJ2-5; no clear D gene. CDR3 size: 12 residues. Trimming shortened V by 4 bases and J by 5 bases, and 9 bases separated the two germline ends. The germline CDR1 and CDR2 sequences are SGHTS and YDEGEE. This chain's CDR3 is CASSTQRETQYF. The DNA for the CDR3 is TGTGCCAGCAGCACCCAGAGGGAGACCCAGTACTTC.

This sequence joins TRBV28 and TRBJ2-7; D is ambiguous. The CDR3 is made up of 14 amino acids. V shed 1 base and J shed 2 bases, with 9 bases lying between them. Germline assignment: CDR1 MDHEN and CDR2 SYDVKM. In DNA form, the CDR3 reads TGTGCCAGCAGTTTATTGGGTATCGCCTACGAGCAGTACTTC. Its protein is CASSLLGIAYEQYF.

The chain uses TRBV13 and TRBJ1-6; no firm D call. Germline CDR1 reads PRHDT; CDR2 reads FYEKMQ (reference sequence). Between the trimmed V and J ends, which lost 1 base and 6 bases, there was a span of 10 bases. The CDR3 sequence is 15 residues long. The CDR3 coding sequence is TGTGCCAGCAGCTTAGTCGGGCAGTCTAATTCACCCCTCCACTTT. Protein sequence: CASSLVGQSNSPLHF.

This rearrangement joins TRBV5-6 to TRBJ1-2, with 9 positions matching TRBD1. The CDR3 is made up of 15 amino acids. The germline CDR1 and CDR2 sequences are SGHDT and YYEEEE. Trimming cost V 1 base and J 5 bases; bases outside gene matches: 6. The CDR3 sequence is CASSLPSDRGYGYTF. As DNA, the CDR3 is TGTGCCAGCAGCTTGCCGTCGGACAGGGGTTATGGCTACACCTTC.

The rearrangement joins TRBV6-6 to TRBJ1-6; TRBD1 might be the D (5 bases). CDR1 is MNHNY, CDR2 SVGAGI, per germline (reference sequence). CDR3 size: 16 residues. Trimming removed 4 bases from V and 10 bases from J, with 20 bases in between. This chain's CDR3 is CASSSQGTNPFSPLHF. The CDR3 DNA reads TGTGCCAGCAGTTCGCAGGGTACCAATCCTTTCTCACCCCTCCACTTT.

The chain is built from TRBV9 and TRBJ2-3; the D gene is possibly TRBD2 (7 bases). Trimming removed 3 bases from V and 1 base from J, with 15 bases in between. Germline-derived CDR1 and CDR2 are SGDLS and YYNGEE. CDR3 length: 16 residues. The CDR3 sequence: CASSEGGADGTDTQYF. CDR3 bases: TGTGCCAGCAGCGAGGGGGGGGCTGATGGCACAGATACGCAGTATTTT. Based on the CDR3 plus reference TRBV9 and TRBJ2-3, the full variable domain is DSGVTQTPKHLITATGQRVTLRCSPRSGDLSVYWYQQSLDQGLQFLIQYYNGEERAKGNILERFSAQQFPDLHSELNLSSLELGDSALYFCASSEGGADGTDTQYFGPGTRLTVL.

The genes are TRBV7-9 and TRBJ2-3, with D tentatively TRBD1 (6 bases). CDR3 length: 17 amino acids. Deletions cut 1 base from V and 0 bases from J, with 14 bases between. CDR1 and CDR2 (germline): SEHNR, FQNEAQ (reference sequence). The CDR3 DNA is TGTGCCAGCAGCTTAGGGGGCGTGGGACAAAGCACAGATACGCAGTATTTT. It is translated as CASSLGGVGQSTDTQYF.

The chain joins TRBV19 to TRBJ2-4; TRBD2 aligns across 9 bases. The V and J ends lost 9 bases and 5 bases, in that order; junction bases with no gene match: 14. The CDR3 runs to 16 residues. Germline-derived CDR1 and CDR2 are LNHDA and SQIVND (reference sequence). This chain's CDR3 is CASSGRSGGYQNIQYF. CDR3 nucleotides: TGTGCCAGCAGCGGGAGAAGCGGGGGGTACCAAAACATTCAGTACTTC.

This chain uses TRBV5-1 with TRBJ2-5; 9 bases match TRBD2. The CDR3 runs to 18 residues. V lost 4 bases and J lost 4; bases outside the gene matches: 17. Germline-derived CDR1 and CDR2 are SGHRS and YFSETQ. Here the CDR3 DNA reads TGCGCCAGCAGCACGAGACTAGCGGACCGCTCGTACCGAGAGACCCAGTACTTC. This sequence encodes CASSTRLADRSYRETQYF.